This T cell receptor beta chain was identified during a study of CD8 T cells in Susac syndrome. For the study at large: Sequenced Susac syndrome patients included more than five with clinically active disease and about eight in remission. Study outcomes and limitations: The study admitted that it had a relatively small number of individuals in its TCR sequencing and HLA analysis.

RNA in amounts of roughly 0.5 to 1 ug was reverse transcribed with random hexamers. Each CDR3 protein is one row after TCRdb ran MiXCR on the immunoSEQ multiplex PCR reads. The table lists about 200,000 distinct CDR3 sequences, around 90% of them singletons. Germline CDR1 is DFQATT and CDR2 is SNEGSKA (reference sequence). CDR3 size: 13 residues. V lost 5 bases, J lost 5 bases, and 7 bases stayed unmatched. This clonotype turned up a few times. Its target is not known. The chain links TRBV20-1 to TRBJ2-7; 9 bases are shared with TRBD1. The sample comprised CD4+ T cells from PBMCs. This sequence was found in a human donor with Susac syndrome. This CDR3 is CSAPPGQGHEQYF. For the CDR3, the DNA is TGCAGTGCTCCACCGGGACAGGGCCACGAGCAGTACTTC.